This T cell receptor beta chain comes out of a study of cytomegalovirus exposure and HLA in healthy donors. The V gene's germline CDR1 is SGHNT and CDR2 YYREEE (reference sequence). The trim removed 4 bases at V and 2 bases at J, leaving 9 bases unmatched. This CDR3 comprises 16 residues. It was with 60 Vbeta and 13 Jbeta primers that the PCR ran. Clones were sequenced by immunoSEQ multiplex PCR, and TCRdb holds only the in-frame ones, with some missing. The table has about 160,000 clones, more than 80% seen once. General study results and limits: Cytomegalovirus-associated status was assigned to 164 TCR beta chains. Available immune exposure information covered CMV serostatus only.

With respect to this clone: Its antigen remains unidentified.

This clonotype was sampled from a woman under 30 in good health and CMV-seronegative. The V and J genes are TRBV5-4 and TRBJ1-1, with TRBD1 matching 9 bases. The sample comprised PBMCs. As DNA, the CDR3 is TGTGCCAGCAGCCCTCAGCCGGGACAGGGCAACACTGAAGCTTTCTTT. Translated: CASSPQPGQGNTEAFF.